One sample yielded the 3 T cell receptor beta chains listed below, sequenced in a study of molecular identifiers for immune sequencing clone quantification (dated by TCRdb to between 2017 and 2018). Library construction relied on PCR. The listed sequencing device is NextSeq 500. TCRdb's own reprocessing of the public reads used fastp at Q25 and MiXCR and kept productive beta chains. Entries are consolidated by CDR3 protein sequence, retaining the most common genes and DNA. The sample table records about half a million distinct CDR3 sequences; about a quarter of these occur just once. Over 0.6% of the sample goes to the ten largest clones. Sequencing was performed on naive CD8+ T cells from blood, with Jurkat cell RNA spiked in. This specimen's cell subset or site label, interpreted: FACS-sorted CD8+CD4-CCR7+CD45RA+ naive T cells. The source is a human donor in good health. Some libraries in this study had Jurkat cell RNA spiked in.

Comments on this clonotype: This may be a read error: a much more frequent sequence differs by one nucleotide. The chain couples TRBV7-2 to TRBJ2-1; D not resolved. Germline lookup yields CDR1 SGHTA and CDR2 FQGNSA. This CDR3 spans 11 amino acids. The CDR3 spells CASTSYSEQFF. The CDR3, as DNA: TGTGCCAGCACAAGCTACAGTGAGCAGTTCTTC.

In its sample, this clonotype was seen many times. The CDR3, as DNA: TGTGCCAGCAAACGTCCGGCTAGCACAGATACGCAGTATTTT. This codes for CASKRPASTDTQYF. The chain carries TRBV28 and TRBJ2-3; no clear D gene. Per germline, CDR1 MDHEN and CDR2 SYDVKM. CDR3 length: 14 residues. With 7 bases removed from V and 0 bases from J, the gap between germline ends came to 11 bases.

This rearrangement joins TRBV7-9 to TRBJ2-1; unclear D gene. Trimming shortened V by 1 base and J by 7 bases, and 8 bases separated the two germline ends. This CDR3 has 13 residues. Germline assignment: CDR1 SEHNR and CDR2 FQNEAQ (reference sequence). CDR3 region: CASSLVGRNEQFF. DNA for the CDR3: TGTGCCAGCAGCTTAGTGGGCAGGAATGAGCAGTTCTTC.